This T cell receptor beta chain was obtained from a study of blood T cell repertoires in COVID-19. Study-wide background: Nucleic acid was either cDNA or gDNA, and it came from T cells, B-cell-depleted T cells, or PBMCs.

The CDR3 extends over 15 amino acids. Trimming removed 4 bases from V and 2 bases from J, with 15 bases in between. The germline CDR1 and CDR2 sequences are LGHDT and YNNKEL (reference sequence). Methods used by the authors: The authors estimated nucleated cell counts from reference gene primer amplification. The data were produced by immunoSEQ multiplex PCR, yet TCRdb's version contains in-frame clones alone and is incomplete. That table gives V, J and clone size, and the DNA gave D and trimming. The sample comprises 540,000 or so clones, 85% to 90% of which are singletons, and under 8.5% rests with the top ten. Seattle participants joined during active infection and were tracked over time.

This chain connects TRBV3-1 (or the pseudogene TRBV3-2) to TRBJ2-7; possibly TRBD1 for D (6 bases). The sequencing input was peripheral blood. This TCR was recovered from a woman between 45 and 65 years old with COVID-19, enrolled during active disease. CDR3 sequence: CASSPKTGIAYEQYF. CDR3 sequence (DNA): TGTGCCAGCAGCCCCAAGACAGGAATCGCCTACGAGCAGTACTTC.